The TCR beta chain described here comes from a study of blood T cell repertoires in COVID-19 (dated by TCRdb to about 2020). Some background on the complete study: Samples from collaborators originated in the United States, Italy and Spain and spanned both the acute and convalescent phases of COVID-19. The material from the prospective study consisted of cDNA or gDNA derived from T cells, B-cell-depleted T cells, or PBMCs. The dataset comprised deeply sampled blood TCRbeta repertoires from subjects exposed to, actively infected with, or recovered from COVID-19. The repertoires were released in a freely available public database intended as a resource for research on the immune response to SARS-CoV-2. The samples were drawn from two sources: the first 160 participants of the ongoing ImmuneRACE study, and approximately 1,300 subjects contributed by 6 global collaborators. The sample metadata nearly always contained a de-identified subject ID, COVID-19 status, age in years and sex. Where available, HLA class I and class II types were taken from metadata supplied by the sample provider and were not determined by assay-based typing.

Points on this clone: The antigen it binds to is not known. Mismatch with germline at one junction end may stem from a read error.

What the research found in general, with its limitations: Clinical and demographic metadata were provided uncurated, with the amount varying by source and participant.

Participants in the prospective study were enrolled through a virtual design, were aged roughly 18 to 90 years, and lived in 24 United States geographic areas. In the prospective study, cohorts were assigned on the basis of participant-reported clinical history obtained from a screening survey and a study questionnaire. For ImmuneRACE Cohort 3, a participant was defined as recovered based on two consecutive negative NP/OP PCR tests, clearance by a healthcare professional, or resolution of symptoms. Each participant in the prospective study had whole blood, serum and a nasopharyngeal or oropharyngeal swab collected by mobile phlebotomists. Prospective study participants could optionally give additional blood draws and questionnaires over a roughly 2-month period. Before DNA extraction, prospective study blood samples were shipped either frozen or at room temperature. TCRbeta CDR3 regions were amplified from genomic DNA by means of the immunoSEQ Assay, a bias-controlled multiplex PCR. The study's processing was this. The number of nucleated cells in each sample was estimated by amplification of reference gene primers within the assay. To quantify the absolute abundance of each unique TCRbeta CDR3 rearrangement, sequence reads were collapsed and filtered. For each sample, productive Simpson clonality was calculated by taking the square root of Simpson's diversity index across productive rearrangements. Drawn from immuneACCESS, this table holds only the in-frame rearrangements with V and J called that TCRdb kept. Clones are partly lost; checked studies trace under half to an unresolved V gene and leave the rest unexplained. V, J and clone size reflect that table, while D and trimming were determined from the DNA. The sample table lists about 470,000 clones, approximately 90% of them with a count of one. The ten largest clones represent 0.7% of the sample.

From the cysteine up to the phenylalanine, the CDR3 has a length of 17 residues. The only DNA kept is the CDR3, 51 bases in frame from the first base. CDR1 and CDR2, per the germline V gene, are MGHRA and YSYEKL. The clonotype originates from a woman younger than 30 who had recovered from COVID-19. The rearranged chain carries TRBV4-1 and TRBJ2-3, with 9 central nucleotides matching TRBD1. The sample was PBMCs or T cells enriched from blood (not recorded which). This receptor carries the CDR3 CASSLITGGTGTDTRYF. The bases read TGCGCCAGCAGCCTAATTACCGGAGGGACAGGGACAGATACGCGGTATTTT.